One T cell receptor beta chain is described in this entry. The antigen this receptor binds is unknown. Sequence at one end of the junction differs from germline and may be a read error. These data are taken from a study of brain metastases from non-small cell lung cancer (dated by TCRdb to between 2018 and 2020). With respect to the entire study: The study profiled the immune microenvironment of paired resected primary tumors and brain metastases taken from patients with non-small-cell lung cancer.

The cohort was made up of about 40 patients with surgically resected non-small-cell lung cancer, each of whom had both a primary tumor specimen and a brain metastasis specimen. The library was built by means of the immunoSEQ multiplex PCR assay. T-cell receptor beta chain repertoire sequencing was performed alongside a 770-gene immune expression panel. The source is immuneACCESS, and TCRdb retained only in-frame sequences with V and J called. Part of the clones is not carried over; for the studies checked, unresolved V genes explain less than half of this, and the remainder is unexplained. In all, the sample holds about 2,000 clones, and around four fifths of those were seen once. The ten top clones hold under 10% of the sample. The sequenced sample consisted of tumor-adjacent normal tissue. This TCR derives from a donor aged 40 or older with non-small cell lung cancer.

The DNA sequence is as follows: TGTGCCAGCAGTCCCATCGGACTAGCGGGGACCCTCAGCACAGATACGCAATATTTT. This sequence encodes CASSPIGLAGTLSTDTQYF. The rearranged segments are TRBV27 and TRBJ2-3; 12 of the junction bases match TRBD2. The CDR3 contains 19 residues, cysteine and phenylalanine counted. Here the CDR3 DNA is all that survives: 57 bases in frame from base 1. The CDR1 and CDR2 encoded by the germline V gene (reference sequence) are MNHEY and SMNVEV.